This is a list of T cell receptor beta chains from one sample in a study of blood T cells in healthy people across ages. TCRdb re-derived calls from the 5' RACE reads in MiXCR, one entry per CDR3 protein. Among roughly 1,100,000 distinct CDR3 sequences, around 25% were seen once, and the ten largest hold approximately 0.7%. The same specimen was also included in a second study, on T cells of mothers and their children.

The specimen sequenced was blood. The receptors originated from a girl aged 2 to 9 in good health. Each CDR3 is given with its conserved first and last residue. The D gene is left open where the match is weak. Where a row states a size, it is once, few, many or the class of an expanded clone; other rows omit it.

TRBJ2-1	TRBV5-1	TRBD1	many	CASSHGQGANEQFF	TGCGCCAGCAGCCATGGACAGGGGGCCAATGAGCAGTTCTTC
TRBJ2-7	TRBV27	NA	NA	CASSFGATAYEQYF	TGTGCCAGCAGTTTCGGGGCTACCGCCTACGAGCAGTACTTC
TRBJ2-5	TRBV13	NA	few	CASSPPGQGPSGETQYF	TGTGCCAGCAGCCCTCCCGGCCAGGGACCATCGGGGGAGACCCAGTACTTC
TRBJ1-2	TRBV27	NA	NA	CASSLLAGVDGYTF	TGTGCCAGCAGTTTATTGGCGGGGGTTGATGGCTACACCTTC
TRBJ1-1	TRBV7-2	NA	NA	CASSLGGAARTEAFF	TGTGCCAGCAGCTTAGGGGGGGCAGCCAGGACTGAAGCTTTCTTT
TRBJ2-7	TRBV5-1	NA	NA	CASSIGGYEQYF	TGCGCCAGCAGCATCGGTGGGTACGAGCAGTACTTC
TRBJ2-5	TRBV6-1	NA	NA	CASSQDLTTLTHETQYF	TGTGCCAGCAGCCAAGACTTGACTACCCTAACACACGAGACCCAGTACTTC
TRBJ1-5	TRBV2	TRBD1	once	CASCGQGGQPQHF	TGTGCCAGCTGTGGACAGGGTGGCCAGCCCCAGCATTTT
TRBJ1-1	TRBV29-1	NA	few	CSVDPGNTEAFF	TGCAGCGTTGATCCAGGGAACACTGAAGCTTTCTTT
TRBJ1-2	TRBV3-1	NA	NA	CASSQTKGGYTF	TGTGCCAGCAGCCAAACCAAGGGTGGCTACACCTTC
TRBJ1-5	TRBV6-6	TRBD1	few	CAITPGGLNQPQHF	TGTGCCATAACTCCAGGGGGCCTCAATCAGCCCCAGCATTTT
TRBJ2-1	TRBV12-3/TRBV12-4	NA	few	CASSPRDNYYNEQFF	TGTGCCAGCAGCCCTAGGGACAATTACTACAATGAGCAGTTCTTC
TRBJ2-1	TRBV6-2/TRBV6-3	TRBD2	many	CASSYPHAGLAGKESSYNEQFF	TGTGCCAGCAGTTACCCCCATGCGGGACTAGCTGGAAAAGAGAGCTCCTACAATGAGCAGTTCTTC
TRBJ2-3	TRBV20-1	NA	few	CSARDPPRLEEGTDTQYF	TGCAGTGCTAGAGATCCCCCCCGATTAGAAGAGGGCACAGATACGCAGTATTTT
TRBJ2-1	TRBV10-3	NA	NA	CAISDISTQFF	TGTGCCATCAGTGACATAAGCACGCAGTTCTTC
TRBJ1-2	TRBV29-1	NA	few	CSVYGGSLSYGYTF	TGCAGCGTTTACGGGGGCTCCTTATCATATGGCTACACCTTC
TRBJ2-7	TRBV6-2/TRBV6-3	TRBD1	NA	CASIGTGAYEQYF	TGTGCCAGCATCGGGACAGGCGCCTACGAGCAGTACTTC
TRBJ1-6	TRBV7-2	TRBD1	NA	CASSRQGSDNSPLHF	TGTGCCAGCAGTAGACAGGGATCCGATAATTCACCCCTCCACTTT
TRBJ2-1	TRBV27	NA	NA	CASNHNLGLSYNEQLF	TGTGCCAGCAACCATAATCTGGGGTTATCCTACAATGAGCAGCTCTTC
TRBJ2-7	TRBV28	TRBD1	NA	CASSSPPSGQGWEQYF	TGTGCCAGCAGTTCCCCACCCTCGGGACAGGGATGGGAGCAGTACTTC
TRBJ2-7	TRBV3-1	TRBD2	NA	CASSQNLAGGTTYEQYF	TGTGCCAGCAGCCAGAATCTAGCGGGGGGGACAACCTACGAGCAGTACTTC
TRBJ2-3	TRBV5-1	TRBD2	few	CASSPRLAEHTDTQYF	TGCGCCAGCAGCCCGCGACTAGCGGAGCACACAGATACGCAGTATTTT
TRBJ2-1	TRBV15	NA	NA	CATSARRYQGNNEQFF	TGTGCCACCAGTGCTCGGCGATATCAGGGTAACAATGAGCAGTTCTTC
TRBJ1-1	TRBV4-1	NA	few	CASSQEWFMNTEAFF	TGCGCCAGCAGCCAAGAGTGGTTCATGAACACTGAAGCTTTCTTT
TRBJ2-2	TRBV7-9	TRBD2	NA	CASSPRLAGKEVTGELFF	TGTGCCAGCAGCCCCCGACTAGCGGGCAAAGAAGTAACCGGGGAGCTGTTTTTT
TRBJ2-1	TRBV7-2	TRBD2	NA	CASRLLAGTNEQFF	TGTGCCAGCAGGTTACTAGCGGGCACAAATGAGCAGTTCTTC
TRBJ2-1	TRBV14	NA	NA	CASSPFFGGGGNEQFF	TGTGCCAGCAGCCCGTTCTTTGGAGGGGGTGGCAATGAGCAGTTCTTC
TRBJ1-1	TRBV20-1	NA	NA	CSASGATEAFF	TGCAGTGCTAGTGGAGCTACCGAAGCTTTCTTT
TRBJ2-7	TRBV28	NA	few	CATSDSISYEQYF	TGTGCCACTTCCGACAGCATCTCCTACGAGCAGTACTTC
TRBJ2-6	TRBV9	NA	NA	CASQNDRFLSGANVLTF	TGTGCCAGCCAAAATGACAGGTTTCTCTCTGGGGCCAACGTCCTGACTTTC
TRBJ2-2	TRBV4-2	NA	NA	CASSQDSHPNTGELFF	TGTGCCAGCAGCCAAGATAGCCACCCGAACACCGGGGAGCTGTTTTTT
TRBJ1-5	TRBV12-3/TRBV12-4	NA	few	CASSLQLNQPQHF	TGTGCCAGCAGTTTACAGCTTAATCAGCCCCAGCATTTT
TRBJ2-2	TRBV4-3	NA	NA	CASSQDGERELFF	TGCGCCAGCAGCCAAGATGGGGAGAGGGAGCTGTTTTTT
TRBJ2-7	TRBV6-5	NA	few	CASSYSTAAPYEQYF	TGTGCCAGCAGTTACTCGACAGCTGCCCCCTACGAGCAGTACTTC
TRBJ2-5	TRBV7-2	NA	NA	CASSLSYRETQYF	TGTGCCAGCAGCCTCTCCTATCGGGAGACCCAGTACTTC
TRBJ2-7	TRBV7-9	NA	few	CAIIPPGFYEQYF	TGTGCCATCATACCCCCGGGTTTTTACGAGCAGTACTTC
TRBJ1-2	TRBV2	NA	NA	CASSIIEYGYTF	TGTGCCAGCAGTATTATCGAGTATGGCTACACCTTC
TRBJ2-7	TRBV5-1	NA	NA	CASSSWRGDEQYF	TGCGCCAGCAGCTCCTGGAGGGGTGACGAGCAGTACTTC
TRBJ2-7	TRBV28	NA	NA	CASSLSASYTSYEQYF	TGTGCCAGCAGTTTATCAGCATCTTATACCTCCTACGAGCAGTACTTC
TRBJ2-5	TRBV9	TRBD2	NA	CASSRSSGLAGQKTQYF	TGTGCCAGCAGCCGTAGTTCCGGACTAGCGGGGCAAAAGACCCAGTACTTC
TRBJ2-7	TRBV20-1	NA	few	CSARNSGGVYEQYF	TGCAGTGCTAGAAACAGCGGAGGGGTCTACGAGCAGTACTTC
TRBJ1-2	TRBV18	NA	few	CASSPGERNYGYTF	TGTGCCAGCTCACCAGGGGAGCGCAACTATGGCTACACCTTC
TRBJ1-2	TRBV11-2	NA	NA	CASSLTDGQYGYTF	TGTGCCAGCAGCCTAACGGATGGGCAGTATGGCTACACCTTC
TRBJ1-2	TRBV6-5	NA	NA	CASSNGVHGYTF	TGTGCCAGCAGTAACGGGGTTCATGGCTACACCTTC
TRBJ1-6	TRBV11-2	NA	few	CASSPVNSPLHF	TGTGCCAGCAGCCCCGTTAATTCACCCCTCCACTTT
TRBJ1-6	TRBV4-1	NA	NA	CASSQQDSSYNSPLHF	TGCGCCAGCAGCCAACAAGACAGCTCCTATAATTCACCCCTCCACTTT
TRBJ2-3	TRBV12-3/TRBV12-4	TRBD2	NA	CASSLARFSGRRDTQYF	TGTGCCAGCAGTTTAGCCCGGTTCAGCGGGAGACGCGATACGCAGTATTTT
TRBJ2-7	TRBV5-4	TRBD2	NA	CASSWTSGDEQYF	TGTGCCAGCAGCTGGACTAGCGGCGACGAGCAGTACTTC
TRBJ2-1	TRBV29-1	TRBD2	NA	CSVVAGFPGNEQFF	TGCAGCGTTGTAGCGGGGTTCCCCGGGAATGAGCAGTTCTTC
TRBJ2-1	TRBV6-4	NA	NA	CASSEEDSSYNEQFF	TGTGCCAGCAGTGAGGAGGACAGCTCCTACAATGAGCAGTTCTTC
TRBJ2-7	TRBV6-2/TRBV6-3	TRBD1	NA	CASSSAGTGAYEQYF	TGTGCCAGCAGTTCCGCCGGGACAGGGGCCTACGAGCAGTACTTC
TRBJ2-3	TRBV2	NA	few	CANSEADTQYF	TGTGCCAACAGTGAGGCAGATACGCAGTATTTT
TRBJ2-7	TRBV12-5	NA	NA	CASGSPGSYEQYF	TGTGCTAGTGGTTCCCCGGGCTCCTACGAGCAGTACTTC
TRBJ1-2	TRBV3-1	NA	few	CASSQLGEGYTF	TGTGCCAGCAGCCAACTCGGGGAGGGCTACACCTTC
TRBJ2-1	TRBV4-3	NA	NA	CASSLGYRAVEYNEQFF	TGCGCCAGCAGCCTTGGATACCGGGCAGTGGAATACAATGAGCAGTTCTTC
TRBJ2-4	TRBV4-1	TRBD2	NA	CASSQVTSGRERIQYF	TGCGCCAGCAGCCAAGTGACTAGCGGGAGGGAGCGCATTCAGTACTTC
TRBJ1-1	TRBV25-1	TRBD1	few	CASSESYGTGGSNTEAFF	TGTGCCAGCAGTGAATCTTACGGGACAGGGGGGAGTAACACTGAAGCTTTCTTT
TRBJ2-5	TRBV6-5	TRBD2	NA	CASSYERGDETQYF	TGTGCCAGCAGTTACGAGCGGGGGGATGAGACCCAGTACTTC
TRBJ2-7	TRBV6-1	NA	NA	CASSEGDSLSYEQYF	TGTGCCAGCAGTGAAGGGGATTCCCTCTCCTACGAGCAGTACTTC